The 12 T cell receptor beta chains below come from one sample, sequenced in a study of blood T cell repertoires in COVID-19. Using immunoSEQ multiplex PCR, the repertoire was profiled, and TCRdb retains in-frame clones only, with some absent. The sample yields 370,000 or so clones, more than 65% seen once. The sample comprised peripheral blood. These receptors all stem from a human donor with acute or convalescent COVID-19. The donor label of this sample is uncertain.

V gene TRBV6-5 combines with J gene TRBJ1-1; TRBD1 might be the D (5 bases). Deletions cut 6 bases from V and 6 bases from J, with 20 bases between. Germline V gene sequence: CDR1 MNHEY, CDR2 SVGAGI. The CDR3 extends over 15 amino acids. CDR3 in DNA: TGTGCCAGCAGGTGGGGGGGGACGGCTTCCCCTGAAGCTTTCTTT. This gives the protein CASRWGGTASPEAFF.

This chain connects TRBV30 to TRBJ1-2, with D perhaps TRBD1 (6 bases). The CDR3 is made up of 12 amino acids. The V end was cut by 5 bases, the J end by 7 bases, with 14 bases between. The germline V gene has CDR1 GTSNPN and CDR2 SVGIG (reference sequence). Here the CDR3 reads CAWQQGRRGYTF. The CDR3 DNA reads TGTGCCTGGCAACAGGGACGTCGTGGCTACACCTTC.

The sample holds a few counts of this clone. This chain links TRBV2 with TRBJ1-5; TRBD1 is a possible D gene (5 bases). The CDR3 extends over 16 amino acids. V lost 4 bases and J 0 bases, leaving 13 bases between the germline ends. Germline CDR1 and CDR2: SNHLY and FYNNEI. The CDR3, as DNA: TGTGCCAGCAGTGTCGGGGGAGGATATAGCAATCAGCCCCAGCATTTT. This sequence encodes CASSVGGGYSNQPQHF.

This chain connects TRBV28 to TRBJ1-3; 8 bases align to TRBD1. This CDR3 is 14 amino acids long. With V trimmed by 2 bases and J by 8 bases, 5 bases remained unmatched. CDR1 is MDHEN and CDR2 is SYDVKM in the germline V gene. As DNA, the CDR3 is TGTGCCAGCAGTTTAAACAGGGGGGGTGACACCATATATTTT. Amino acids: CASSLNRGGDTIYF. Variable domain in full (rest from reference TRBV28 and TRBJ1-3): DVKVTQSSRYLVKRTGEKVFLECVQDMDHENMFWYRQDPGLGLRLIYFSYDVKMKEKGDIPEGYSVSREKKERFSLILESASTNQTSMYLCASSLNRGGDTIYFGEGSWLTVV.

The genes are TRBV6-6 and TRBJ2-5; a weak D match, TRBD2 (6 bases). Trimming removed 2 bases at V and 5 bases at J, with 12 bases between. The CDR3 is 14 amino acids. The germline gives CDR1 MNHNY, CDR2 SVGAGI (reference sequence). CDR3 nucleotide sequence: TGTGCCAGCAGTTACGCCAGGAGGGAGGAGACCCAGTACTTC. This encodes CASSYARREETQYF.

The V and J genes are TRBV18 and TRBJ2-1, with 11 positions matching TRBD2. J was trimmed by 6 bases and V by 3 bases; bases with no gene match: 4. The CDR3 is made up of 15 amino acids. Germline V CDR1 and CDR2: KGHSH, LQKENI. The CDR3: CASSPIAGGRNEQFF. As DNA, the CDR3 is TGTGCCAGCTCACCCATAGCGGGAGGGCGCAATGAGCAGTTCTTC.

The chain links TRBV10-3 to TRBJ1-2; D ambiguous. The CDR3 is made up of 12 amino acids. V was shortened by 1 base and J by 4 bases, with 4 bases between the two germline ends. The germline CDR1 and CDR2 sequences are ENHRY and SYGVKD. Here the CDR3 reads CAISEFSYGYTF. The CDR3 DNA reads as TGTGCCATCAGTGAGTTTAGCTATGGCTACACCTTC.

This sequence joins TRBV20-1 and TRBJ2-1; D may be TRBD2 (6 bases). The CDR3 has 14 amino acids. V lost 3 bases and J lost 4, with 13 bases in between. Germline V lookup: CDR1 DFQATT, CDR2 SNEGSKA (reference sequence). The CDR3, as DNA: TGCAGTGCTAGTCTACGGGGGAGGTACAATGAGCAGTTCTTC. It codes for CSASLRGRYNEQFF.

The chain links TRBV5-1 to TRBJ2-7; 10 bases agree with TRBD2. The germline V gene has CDR1 SGHRS and CDR2 YFSETQ. Trimming removed 4 bases from V and 0 bases from J; junction bases left unmatched: 4. The CDR3 runs 15 residues. As DNA, the CDR3 is TGCGCCAGCAGCCCACGGACTAGCGGCTCCTACGAGCAGTACTTC. Protein sequence: CASSPRTSGSYEQYF.

This chain connects TRBV18 to TRBJ1-5, with D hard to call. This CDR3 is 13 amino acids long. Germline-derived CDR1 and CDR2 are KGHSH and LQKENI. Trimming removed 2 bases from V and 7 bases from J, with 9 bases in between. The CDR3 DNA reads as TGTGCCAGCTCACCAAGCGATCAACAGCCCCAGCATTTT. Translated: CASSPSDQQPQHF.

This clone was seen repeatedly, ten times or more. This chain uses TRBV4-1 with TRBJ2-1, with 7 bases that match TRBD2. The length of the CDR3 is 20 residues. After removal of 1 base from V and 0 bases from J, the junction contained 15 bases not matched to a gene. The germline V gene has CDR1 MGHRA and CDR2 YSYEKL. This CDR3 is CASSQGRWHASGGSYNEQFF. CDR3 in DNA: TGCGCCAGCAGCCAAGGTCGTTGGCATGCTAGCGGAGGCTCCTACAATGAGCAGTTCTTC.

The chain recombines TRBV2 with TRBJ1-2; D unclear. In germline, CDR1 is SNHLY, CDR2 FYNNEI. CDR3 length: 14 amino acids. The V and J ends lost 11 bases and 8 bases respectively, with 24 bases between them. CDR3 sequence reads: CAHTAAGRVGGYTF. The CDR3, as DNA: TGTGCCCACACGGCGGCTGGGAGGGTAGGGGGCTACACCTTC.